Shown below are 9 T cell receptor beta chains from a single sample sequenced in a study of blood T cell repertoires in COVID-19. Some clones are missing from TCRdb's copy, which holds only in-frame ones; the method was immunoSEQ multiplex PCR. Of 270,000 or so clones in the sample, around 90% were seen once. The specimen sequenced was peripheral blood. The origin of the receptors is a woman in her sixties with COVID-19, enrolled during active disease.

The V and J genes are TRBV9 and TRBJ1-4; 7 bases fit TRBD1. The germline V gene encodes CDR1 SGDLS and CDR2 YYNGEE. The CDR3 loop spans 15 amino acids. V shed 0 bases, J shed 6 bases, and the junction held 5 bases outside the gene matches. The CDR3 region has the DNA TGTGCCAGCAGCGTAGAAGGGACAGTTCATGAAAAACTGTTTTTT. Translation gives CASSVEGTVHEKLFF. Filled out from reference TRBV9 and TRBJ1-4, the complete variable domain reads DSGVTQTPKHLITATGQRVTLRCSPRSGDLSVYWYQQSLDQGLQFLIQYYNGEERAKGNILERFSAQQFPDLHSELNLSSLELGDSALYFCASSVEGTVHEKLFFGSGTQLSVL.

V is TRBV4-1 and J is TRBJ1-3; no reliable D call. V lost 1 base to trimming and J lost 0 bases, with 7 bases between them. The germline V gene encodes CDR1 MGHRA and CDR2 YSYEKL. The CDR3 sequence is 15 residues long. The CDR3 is CASSQAGGSGNTIYF. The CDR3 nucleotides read TGCGCCAGCAGCCAAGCAGGAGGCTCTGGAAACACCATATATTTT.

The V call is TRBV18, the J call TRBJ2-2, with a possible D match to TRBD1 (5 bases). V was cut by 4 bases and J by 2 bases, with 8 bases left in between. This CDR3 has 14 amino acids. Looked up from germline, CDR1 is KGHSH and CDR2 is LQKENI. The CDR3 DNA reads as TGTGCCAGCTCACACCAGGGTAACACCGGGGAGCTGTTTTTT. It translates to CASSHQGNTGELFF.

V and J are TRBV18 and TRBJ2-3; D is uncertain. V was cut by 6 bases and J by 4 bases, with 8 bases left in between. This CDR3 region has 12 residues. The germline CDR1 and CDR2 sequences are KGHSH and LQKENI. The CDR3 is CASSLVSDTQYF. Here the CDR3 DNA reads TGTGCCAGCTCGCTAGTATCAGATACGCAGTATTTT.

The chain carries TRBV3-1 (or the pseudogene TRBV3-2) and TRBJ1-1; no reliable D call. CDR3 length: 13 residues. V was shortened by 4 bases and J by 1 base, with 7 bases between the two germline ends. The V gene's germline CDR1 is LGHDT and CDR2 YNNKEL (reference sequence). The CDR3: CASSPSGNTEAFF. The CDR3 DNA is TGTGCCAGCAGCCCGAGCGGGAACACTGAAGCTTTCTTT.

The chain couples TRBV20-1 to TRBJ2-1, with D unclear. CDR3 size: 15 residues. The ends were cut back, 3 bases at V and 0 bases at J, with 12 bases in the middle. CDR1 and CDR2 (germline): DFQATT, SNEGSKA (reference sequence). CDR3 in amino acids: CSASLPTSSYNEQFF. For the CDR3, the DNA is TGCAGTGCTAGTCTTCCAACGAGCTCCTACAATGAGCAGTTCTTC.

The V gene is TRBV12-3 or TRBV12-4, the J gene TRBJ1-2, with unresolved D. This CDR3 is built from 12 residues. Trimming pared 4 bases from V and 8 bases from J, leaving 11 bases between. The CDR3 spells CASSSYRHGYTF. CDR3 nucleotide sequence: TGTGCCAGCAGTTCCTACAGACACGGCTACACCTTC.

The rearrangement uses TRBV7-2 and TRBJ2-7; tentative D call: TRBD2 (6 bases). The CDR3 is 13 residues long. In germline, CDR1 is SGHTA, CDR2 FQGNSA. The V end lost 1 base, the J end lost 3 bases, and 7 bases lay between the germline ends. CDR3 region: CASSLGAGYEQYF. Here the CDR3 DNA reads TGTGCCAGCAGCTTAGGAGCGGGCTACGAGCAGTACTTC. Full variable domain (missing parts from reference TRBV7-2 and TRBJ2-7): GAGVSQSPSNKVTEKGKDVELRCDPISGHTALYWYRQSLGQGLEFLIYFQGNSAPDKSGLPSDRFSAERTGGSVSTLTIQRTQQEDSAVYLCASSLGAGYEQYFGPGTRLTVT.

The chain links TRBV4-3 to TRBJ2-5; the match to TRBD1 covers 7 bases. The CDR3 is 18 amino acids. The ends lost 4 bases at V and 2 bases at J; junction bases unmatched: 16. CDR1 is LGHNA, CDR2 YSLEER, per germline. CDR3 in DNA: TGCGCCAGCAGCCGCGCCTTGGAGACAGGGATGGGGCAAGAGACCCAGTACTTC. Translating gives CASSRALETGMGQETQYF.